The rows below give T cell receptor beta chains drawn from one sample of a study of T cells in Graves' hyperthyroidism and ophthalmopathy. TCRdb independently ran MiXCR on the multiplex PCR reads; one entry per CDR3 protein. The sample lists 30,000 to 40,000 distinct CDR3 sequences; 40% to 55% were seen once. The sample comprised blood. These receptors originate from a woman between 45 and 65 years old with Graves' hyperthyroidism that later progressed to Graves' ophthalmopathy. The CDR3 runs from the conserved cysteine through the conserved F or W. The D gene is left open where the match is weak. Rows give clone size only sometimes, using once, few, many, or a class for an expanded clone.

CDR3 length	V gene	clone size	J gene	D gene	CDR3 protein	CDR3 DNA
12	TRBV9	many	TRBJ2-2	NA	CASSVDTGELFF	TGTGCCAGCAGCGTAGATACCGGGGAGCTGTTTTTT
15	TRBV11-1	NA	TRBJ2-3	NA	CASSLGGGIADTQYF	TGTGCCAGCAGCTTGGGAGGGGGCATCGCAGATACGCAGTATTTT
14	TRBV3-1	many	TRBJ2-7	NA	CASSQLQLAYEQYF	TGTGCCAGCAGCCAACTGCAGCTTGCCTACGAGCAGTACTTC
14	TRBV27	many	TRBJ1-1	NA	CASSPDGIRTEAFF	TGTGCCAGCAGTCCGGACGGAATTCGCACTGAAGCTTTCTTT
14	TRBV12-3/TRBV12-4	many	TRBJ2-7	NA	CASSLEVASYEQYF	TGTGCCAGCAGTTTAGAGGTAGCCTCCTACGAGCAGTACTTC
14	TRBV20-1	medium-sized	TRBJ2-7	TRBD1	CSANAGTGVYEQYF	TGCAGTGCTAATGCCGGGACAGGGGTTTACGAGCAGTACTTC
15	TRBV4-1	NA	TRBJ1-2	NA	CASSQVKGLGCGHTF	TGCGCCAGCAGCCAAGTGAAGGGCCTAGGCTGTGGCCACACCTTC
16	TRBV20-1	NA	TRBJ1-4	NA	CSARPPGYGTNEKLFF	TGCAGTGCTAGACCCCCGGGGTACGGAACTAATGAAAAACTGTTTTTT
16	TRBV15	NA	TRBJ2-3	TRBD2	CATSGKVAGESDTQYF	TGTGCCACCAGCGGAAAGGTAGCGGGAGAATCAGATACGCAGTATTTT
13	TRBV5-1	NA	TRBJ2-1	NA	CASSQVITDTQFF	TGTGCCAGCAGCCAAGTAATAACAGATACGCAGTTCTTC
16	TRBV7-9	many	TRBJ2-7	NA	CASSLIGSAPSYEQYF	TGTGCCAGCAGCTTAATCGGGTCAGCACCTTCCTACGAGCAGTACTTC
13	TRBV28	many	TRBJ2-7	TRBD1	CASRPGQSYEQYF	TGTGCCAGCAGACCGGGACAGTCCTACGAGCAGTACTTC
13	TRBV7-6	NA	TRBJ1-3	NA	CASSVISGNTIYF	TGTGCCAGCAGCGTCATATCTGGAAACACCATATATTTT
13	TRBV30	NA	TRBJ2-7	NA	CAWSQQISDEQYF	TGTGCCTGGAGTCAACAGATCTCCGACGAGCAGTACTTC
16	TRBV6-2/TRBV6-3	many	TRBJ2-2	NA	CASSPEWGFGAGELFF	TGTGCCAGCAGTCCCGAGTGGGGGTTTGGTGCCGGGGAGCTGTTTTTT
18	TRBV19	NA	TRBJ2-3	NA	CASSFRNPGKGRTDTQYF	TGTGCCAGTAGTTTCCGTAACCCCGGAAAGGGACGCACAGATACGCAGTATTTT
13	TRBV20-1	medium-sized	TRBJ2-7	TRBD2	CSAFRGGSYEQYF	TGCAGTGCTTTCCGCGGGGGGTCCTACGAGCAGTACTTC
13	TRBV7-2	NA	TRBJ2-7	TRBD1	CASSSGGFYEQYF	TGTGCCAGCAGCTCAGGGGGCTTCTACGAGCAGTACTTC
17	TRBV2	NA	TRBJ2-7	TRBD1	CASSEVGGQGHSYEQYF	TGTGCCAGCAGTGAAGTTGGAGGACAGGGGCACTCCTACGAGCAGTACTTC
13	TRBV7-2	NA	TRBJ1-2	NA	CAIFLCANYGYTF	TGTGCTATATTCTTATGTGCTAACTATGGCTACACCTTC
17	TRBV7-8	NA	TRBJ1-2	TRBD1	CASSMTGTDQSGYGYTF	TGTGCCAGCAGCATGACCGGGACAGATCAATCCGGCTATGGCTACACCTTC
15	TRBV6-2/TRBV6-3	NA	TRBJ2-1	NA	CASSYVGGATHEQFF	TGTGCCAGCAGTTACGTTGGCGGGGCTACTCATGAGCAGTTCTTC
14	TRBV27	many	TRBJ2-2	TRBD2	CASSLTSSPGELFF	TGTGCCAGCAGTTTGACTAGCTCCCCCGGGGAGCTGTTTTTT
14	TRBV4-1	many	TRBJ1-1	NA	CASSRLGGEAEAFF	TGCGCCAGCAGCCGGCTAGGGGGGGAGGCTGAAGCTTTCTTT
19	TRBV6-5	many	TRBJ2-6	TRBD2	CASSSPSGGLLSGANVLTF	TGTGCCAGCAGTTCGCCTAGCGGGGGTCTTCTCTCTGGGGCCAACGTCCTGACTTTC
13	TRBV20-1	NA	TRBJ2-1	TRBD2	CSAMSGTYNEQFF	TGCAGTGCCATGAGCGGGACCTACAATGAGCAGTTCTTC
15	TRBV13	many	TRBJ1-2	NA	CASSSPGIQGYGYTF	TGTGCCAGCAGCTCGCCGGGCATCCAGGGTTATGGCTACACCTTC
14	TRBV9	NA	TRBJ2-7	TRBD1	CASRAGTGHYEQYF	TGTGCCAGCAGAGCCGGGACAGGACACTACGAGCAGTACTTC
17	TRBV6-5	NA	TRBJ2-1	NA	CASSYSWDLSSYNEQFF	TGTGCCAGCAGTTACTCCTGGGACCTGAGCTCCTACAATGAGCAGTTCTTC
13	TRBV20-1	NA	TRBJ2-7	TRBD1	CSARDRLSYEQYF	TGCAGTGCTAGGGACAGGCTCTCCTACGAGCAGTACTTC
15	TRBV5-1	NA	TRBJ2-3	NA	CASSVDLSSTDTQYF	TGCGCCAGCAGCGTGGACCTCTCTAGCACAGATACGCAGTATTTT
17	TRBV24-1	once	TRBJ1-5	TRBD1	CATRTGQGMNSNQPQHF	TGTGCCACCAGGACGGGACAGGGGATGAATAGCAATCAGCCCCAGCATTTT
17	TRBV7-9	many	TRBJ2-7	TRBD1	CASSLYEGTASSYEQYF	TGTGCCAGCAGCTTATATGAGGGGACAGCCAGCTCCTACGAGCAGTACTTC
15	TRBV6-2/TRBV6-3	many	TRBJ2-3	TRBD1	CASSITGASTDTQYF	TGTGCCAGCAGCATTACAGGGGCTAGCACAGATACGCAGTATTTT
17	TRBV9	NA	TRBJ1-3	NA	CACSVGGFPGTGNTIYF	TGCGCCTGCAGCGTAGGGGGATTCCCAGGGACCGGAAACACCATATATTTT
17	TRBV20-1	many	TRBJ2-3	TRBD2	CSARGYLAGVSTDTQYF	TGCAGTGCTAGAGGCTACCTAGCGGGAGTATCCACAGATACGCAGTATTTT
15	TRBV7-9	NA	TRBJ1-2	TRBD1	CAGSLMGQGAFGYTF	TGTGCCGGCAGCTTAATGGGACAGGGGGCTTTTGGCTACACTTTC
12	TRBV5-6	once	TRBJ2-2	NA	CASSLALGELFF	TGTGCCAGCAGCTTGGCCCTCGGGGAGCTGTTTTTT
15	TRBV9	NA	TRBJ2-2	NA	CASSVGRIYSGELFF	TGTGCCAGCAGCGTAGGCAGGATTTACTCTGGGGAGCTGTTTTTT
16	TRBV6-6	many	TRBJ2-1	NA	CASSLGRGVDYNEQFF	TGTGCCAGCAGCCTGGGGAGGGGGGTAGACTACAATGAGCAGTTCTTC
14	TRBV28	many	TRBJ2-1	NA	CASSSGQDYNEQFF	TGTGCCAGCAGTTCAGGCCAGGACTACAATGAGCAGTTCTTC
14	TRBV10-1	NA	TRBJ2-5	TRBD1	CASSDLRGRETQYF	TGCGCCAGCAGTGATCTCAGGGGGCGGGAGACCCAGTACTTC
13	TRBV12-5	many	TRBJ2-3	TRBD1	CASEQGGTDTQYF	TGTGCTAGTGAACAGGGGGGCACAGATACGCAGTATTTT
15	TRBV5-1	NA	TRBJ1-2	NA	CASREREGLYYGYTF	TGCGCCAGCCGCGAACGGGAGGGATTATACTATGGCTACACCTTC
14	TRBV12-3/TRBV12-4	many	TRBJ1-1	NA	CASRPYWGGTEAFF	TGTGCCAGCAGACCGTATTGGGGTGGGACTGAAGCTTTCTTT
12	TRBV2	NA	TRBJ1-4	NA	CASRGASERLFF	TGTGCCAGCAGGGGAGCTAGTGAAAGACTGTTTTTT
11	TRBV10-3	NA	TRBJ1-1	NA	CAIREDTEAFF	TGTGCCATCAGGGAGGACACTGAAGCTTTCTTT
11	TRBV20-1	once	TRBJ1-1	NA	CSAPLRDAAFF	TGCAGTGCTCCCCTGCGGGACGCAGCTTTCTTT
13	TRBV7-6	NA	TRBJ1-5	NA	CASSPGYQETQHF	TGTGCCAGCAGCCCAGGATACCAAGAGACCCAGCATTTT
15	TRBV7-8	medium-sized	TRBJ2-7	TRBD1	CASSPYRDRVDEQYF	TGTGCCAGCAGCCCCTACCGGGACAGGGTCGACGAGCAGTACTTC
12	TRBV6-1	many	TRBJ2-1	TRBD1	CAGTGLTNEQFF	TGTGCGGGGACAGGCCTTACCAATGAGCAGTTCTTC
14	TRBV9	many	TRBJ2-5	NA	CASSSGGTEETQYF	TGTGCCAGCAGCTCAGGGGGGACAGAGGAGACCCAGTACTTC
15	TRBV6-1	many	TRBJ2-4	TRBD2	CASSAETSGVNIQYF	TGTGCCAGCAGTGCAGAGACTAGCGGGGTTAACATTCAGTACTTC
14	TRBV5-1	NA	TRBJ1-4	NA	CASSYGSGDEKLFF	TGCGCCAGCAGCTATGGGTCAGGGGATGAAAAACTGTTTTTT
15	TRBV12-3/TRBV12-4	many	TRBJ2-1	NA	CASSSVPPQGHEQFF	TGTGCCAGCAGCTCTGTCCCCCCACAGGGTCATGAGCAGTTCTTC
11	TRBV20-1	NA	TRBJ1-2	NA	CMLHVGYGYTF	TGCATGCTCCACGTCGGATATGGCTACACCTTC
16	TRBV18	NA	TRBJ2-2	TRBD1	CASSLLSDRSTGELFF	TGTGCCAGCTCACTACTATCGGACAGGAGCACCGGGGAGCTGTTTTTT
16	TRBV7-9	NA	TRBJ2-7	TRBD1	CASSWTTGTGGNEQYF	TGTGCCAGCAGCTGGACCACCGGGACAGGGGGCAACGAGCAGTACTTC
19	TRBV24-1	medium-sized	TRBJ2-3	TRBD2	CATSDFGGRSLVGTDTQYF	TGTGCCACCAGTGATTTCGGCGGGAGATCATTGGTGGGAACAGATACGCAGTATTTT